This is a list of T cell receptor beta chains from one sample in a study of OX40 agonist ivuxolimab in advanced cancers. Sequenced by immunoSEQ multiplex PCR; TCRdb stores in-frame clones only, minus some. The sample contains 50,000 to 75,000 clones, more than 75% of which appear only once. Sequencing used CD4+ or CD8+ T cells sorted from blood, obtained in a trial of the OX40 agonist ivuxolimab. The receptors derive from an adult with an advanced solid tumor such as melanoma, head and neck, liver or kidney cancer. Both conserved end residues are part of each CDR3. D genes are given only for firm matches. Not every row has a clone size; where given, it reads once, few, many or a size class.

V gene: TRBV2
CDR3 length: 12
J gene: TRBJ2-7
D gene: NA
clone size: NA
CDR3 DNA: TGTGCCAGCAGTGATAGCTCCTACGAGCAGTACTTC
CDR3 protein: CASSDSSYEQYF

V gene: TRBV30
CDR3 length: 14
J gene: TRBJ1-4
D gene: TRBD1
clone size: NA
CDR3 DNA: TGTGCCTGGGGGAGTAGGACAGGGGGCGAAAAACTGTTTTTT
CDR3 protein: CAWGSRTGGEKLFF

V gene: TRBV10-3
CDR3 length: 16
J gene: TRBJ2-7
D gene: TRBD1
clone size: NA
CDR3 DNA: TGTGCCATCAGTGAGTCGATGACAGGGGGTGCCTACGAGCAGTACTTC
CDR3 protein: CAISESMTGGAYEQYF

V gene: TRBV18
CDR3 length: 14
J gene: TRBJ2-1
D gene: TRBD1
clone size: once
CDR3 DNA: TGTGCCAGCTCGCCCGGGGCAGGGGGTGGTGAGCAGTTCTTC
CDR3 protein: CASSPGAGGGEQFF

V gene: TRBV2
CDR3 length: 14
J gene: TRBJ2-5
D gene: NA
clone size: NA
CDR3 DNA: TGTGCCAGCAGTCCTCCGGGGCCTCAAGAGACCCAGTACTTC
CDR3 protein: CASSPPGPQETQYF

V gene: TRBV15
CDR3 length: 14
J gene: TRBJ2-1
D gene: NA
clone size: once
CDR3 DNA: TGTGCCACCAGCAGAGATAAGGTCTACAATGAGCAGTTCTTC
CDR3 protein: CATSRDKVYNEQFF

V gene: TRBV27
CDR3 length: 16
J gene: TRBJ2-3
D gene: TRBD1
clone size: NA
CDR3 DNA: TGTGCCAGCAGTTTTTTGTACAGGGGCATCAAGGGTACGCAGTATTTT
CDR3 protein: CASSFLYRGIKGTQYF

V gene: TRBV11-2
CDR3 length: 13
J gene: TRBJ2-3
D gene: NA
clone size: NA
CDR3 DNA: TGTGCCAGCAGCTTGGGTCACACAGATACGCAGTATTTT
CDR3 protein: CASSLGHTDTQYF

V gene: TRBV5-1
CDR3 length: 14
J gene: TRBJ2-2
D gene: NA
clone size: NA
CDR3 DNA: TGCGCCAGCAGCTCCGTAAAGGACACCGGGGAGCTGTTTTTT
CDR3 protein: CASSSVKDTGELFF

V gene: TRBV30
CDR3 length: 15
J gene: TRBJ2-3
D gene: TRBD2
clone size: NA
CDR3 DNA: TGTGCCTGGAGTGTACAGCTAGCGGGGGCAGATACGCAGTATTTT
CDR3 protein: CAWSVQLAGADTQYF

V gene: TRBV18
CDR3 length: 14
J gene: TRBJ2-7
D gene: NA
clone size: NA
CDR3 DNA: TGTGCCAGCTCACCGCCAGGGACCAGTTACGAGCAGTACTTC
CDR3 protein: CASSPPGTSYEQYF

V gene: TRBV5-1
CDR3 length: 15
J gene: TRBJ1-5
D gene: TRBD1
clone size: NA
CDR3 DNA: TGCGCCAGCAGCGCCGGACAGGGTAGCAATCAGCCCCAGCATTTT
CDR3 protein: CASSAGQGSNQPQHF

V gene: TRBV11-2
CDR3 length: 17
J gene: TRBJ2-3
D gene: TRBD2
clone size: NA
CDR3 DNA: TGTGCCAGCAGCTTAAGATGGGCTAGCGGGAGCACAGATACGCAGTATTTT
CDR3 protein: CASSLRWASGSTDTQYF

V gene: TRBV30
CDR3 length: 14
J gene: TRBJ1-4
D gene: TRBD1
clone size: NA
CDR3 DNA: TGTGCCTGGAGGGGCCGACAGGGGCATGAAAAACTGTTTTTT
CDR3 protein: CAWRGRQGHEKLFF

V gene: TRBV6-5
CDR3 length: 16
J gene: TRBJ1-3
D gene: NA
clone size: NA
CDR3 DNA: TGTGCCAGCAGTTACTCGAAAAGGTCCTCCTGGGGCACCATATATTTT
CDR3 protein: CASSYSKRSSWGTIYF

V gene: TRBV11-2
CDR3 length: 15
J gene: TRBJ2-1
D gene: TRBD1
clone size: NA
CDR3 DNA: TGTGCCAGCAGCCGAGACAGGGGTTCCTACAATGAGCAGTTCTTC
CDR3 protein: CASSRDRGSYNEQFF

V gene: TRBV19
CDR3 length: 16
J gene: TRBJ2-2
D gene: TRBD2
clone size: NA
CDR3 DNA: TGTGCCAGTTCCCCCCTAGCGGGGGGCATCTCCGGGGAGCTGTTTTTT
CDR3 protein: CASSPLAGGISGELFF

V gene: TRBV5-1
CDR3 length: 16
J gene: TRBJ1-4
D gene: TRBD1
clone size: NA
CDR3 DNA: TGCGCCAGCAGCCTCCGGACAGGGGGGCCTAATGAAAAACTGTTTTTT
CDR3 protein: CASSLRTGGPNEKLFF

V gene: TRBV19
CDR3 length: 15
J gene: TRBJ2-2
D gene: TRBD1
clone size: NA
CDR3 DNA: TGTGCCAGTAGGGCCGGGACAGGTCTAGGTGGGGAGCTGTTTTTT
CDR3 protein: CASRAGTGLGGELFF

V gene: TRBV5-4
CDR3 length: 14
J gene: TRBJ2-5
D gene: TRBD1
clone size: NA
CDR3 DNA: TGTGCCAGCAGCTTGACAGGGGGCCCACCGACCCAGTACTTC
CDR3 protein: CASSLTGGPPTQYF

V gene: TRBV10-3
CDR3 length: 15
J gene: TRBJ2-3
D gene: TRBD2
clone size: NA
CDR3 DNA: TGTGCCATCAAAGCTAGCGGGGGGGCGACAGATACGCAGTATTTT
CDR3 protein: CAIKASGGATDTQYF

V gene: TRBV4-1
CDR3 length: 15
J gene: TRBJ2-1
D gene: TRBD2
clone size: NA
CDR3 DNA: TGCGCCAGCAGCCAAGAATTCCTAGCGGGGGTTGAGCAGTTCTTC
CDR3 protein: CASSQEFLAGVEQFF

V gene: TRBV6-6
CDR3 length: 14
J gene: TRBJ2-3
D gene: NA
clone size: NA
CDR3 DNA: TGTGCCAGCACAGTGGGGGGGGCCCAAGATACGCAGTATTTT
CDR3 protein: CASTVGGAQDTQYF

V gene: TRBV7-3
CDR3 length: 16
J gene: TRBJ2-3
D gene: TRBD2
clone size: NA
CDR3 DNA: TGTGCCAGCAGCTGGACTAGCGGGGGAGGAGGAGATACGCAGTATTTT
CDR3 protein: CASSWTSGGGGDTQYF

V gene: TRBV6-1
CDR3 length: 13
J gene: TRBJ1-4
D gene: TRBD1
clone size: NA
CDR3 DNA: TGTGCCAGCCGGCGACAGGGTTATGAAAAACTGTTTTTT
CDR3 protein: CASRRQGYEKLFF

V gene: TRBV18
CDR3 length: 13
J gene: TRBJ2-7
D gene: NA
clone size: NA
CDR3 DNA: TGTGCCAGCTCACCATCTCGGGGAAACGAGCAGTACTTC
CDR3 protein: CASSPSRGNEQYF

V gene: TRBV27
CDR3 length: 13
J gene: TRBJ1-5
D gene: NA
clone size: NA
CDR3 DNA: TGTGCCAGCAGTCGAGCCCCGGGTCAGCCCCAGCATTTT
CDR3 protein: CASSRAPGQPQHF

V gene: TRBV7-9
CDR3 length: 16
J gene: TRBJ1-3
D gene: NA
clone size: NA
CDR3 DNA: TGTGCCAGCACTATATGGGCGGATCACTCTGGAAACACCATATATTTT
CDR3 protein: CASTIWADHSGNTIYF

V gene: TRBV2
CDR3 length: 12
J gene: TRBJ1-6
D gene: NA
clone size: NA
CDR3 DNA: TGTGCCAGCAGGGGACTGGGTTCACCCCTCCACTTT
CDR3 protein: CASRGLGSPLHF

V gene: TRBV30
CDR3 length: 13
J gene: TRBJ1-5
D gene: TRBD1
clone size: NA
CDR3 DNA: TGTGCCTGGCGGGGACAGGGAGATCAGCCCCAGCATTTT
CDR3 protein: CAWRGQGDQPQHF

V gene: TRBV23-1
CDR3 length: 16
J gene: TRBJ2-5
D gene: NA
clone size: few
CDR3 DNA: TGCGCCAGCAGTGAATCCAGTGCTAGCGATAGGGAGACCCAGTACTTC
CDR3 protein: CASSESSASDRETQYF

V gene: TRBV6-5
CDR3 length: 14
J gene: TRBJ1-5
D gene: NA
clone size: NA
CDR3 DNA: TGTGCCAGCAGTCCGGCGGGGACGAGGCAGCCCCAGCATTTT
CDR3 protein: CASSPAGTRQPQHF

V gene: TRBV5-1
CDR3 length: 18
J gene: TRBJ1-1
D gene: TRBD1
clone size: NA
CDR3 DNA: TGCGCCAGCAGCTCTTTGGGGACAGGGCCTCCAATGAACACTGAAGCTTTCTTT
CDR3 protein: CASSSLGTGPPMNTEAFF

V gene: TRBV7-3
CDR3 length: 14
J gene: TRBJ2-3
D gene: TRBD1
clone size: NA
CDR3 DNA: TGTGCCAGCAGCTTCGGACAGGGGACAGATACGCAGTATTTT
CDR3 protein: CASSFGQGTDTQYF

V gene: TRBV18
CDR3 length: 15
J gene: TRBJ1-2
D gene: NA
clone size: NA
CDR3 DNA: TGTGCCAGCTCGCCGGGGTGGGAGACCAACTATGGCTACACCTTC
CDR3 protein: CASSPGWETNYGYTF

V gene: TRBV15
CDR3 length: 13
J gene: TRBJ2-3
D gene: NA
clone size: NA
CDR3 DNA: TGTGCCACCAGCGACCTTAGCACAGATACGCAGTATTTT
CDR3 protein: CATSDLSTDTQYF

V gene: TRBV5-1
CDR3 length: 14
J gene: TRBJ1-1
D gene: NA
clone size: NA
CDR3 DNA: TGCGCCAGTAACACGGGACACATGAACACTGAAGCTTTCTTT
CDR3 protein: CASNTGHMNTEAFF

V gene: TRBV10-1
CDR3 length: 12
J gene: TRBJ2-2
D gene: NA
clone size: NA
CDR3 DNA: TGCGCCAGTAGTGGGGGGCCCGGGGAGCTGTTTTTT
CDR3 protein: CASSGGPGELFF

V gene: TRBV11-3
CDR3 length: 12
J gene: TRBJ2-7
D gene: NA
clone size: NA
CDR3 DNA: TGTGCCAGCAGTTCTACAGGATACGAGCAGTACTTC
CDR3 protein: CASSSTGYEQYF

V gene: TRBV5-1
CDR3 length: 14
J gene: TRBJ1-5
D gene: TRBD1
clone size: NA
CDR3 DNA: TGCGCCAGCAGCGGGGGACAGGAAAATCAGCCCCAGCATTTT
CDR3 protein: CASSGGQENQPQHF